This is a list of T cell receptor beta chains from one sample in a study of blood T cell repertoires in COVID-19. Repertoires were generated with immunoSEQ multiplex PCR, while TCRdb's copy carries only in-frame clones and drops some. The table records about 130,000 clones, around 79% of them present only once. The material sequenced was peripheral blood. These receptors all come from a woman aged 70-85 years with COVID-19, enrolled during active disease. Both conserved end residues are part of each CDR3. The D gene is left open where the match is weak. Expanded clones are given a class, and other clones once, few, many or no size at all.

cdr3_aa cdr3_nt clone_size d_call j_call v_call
CASSAFRDSYNSPLHF TGTGCCAGCAGCGCGTTTCGGGACTCCTATAATTCACCCCTCCACTTT - - TRBJ1-6 TRBV13
CASSTGPTSYEQYF TGCGCCAGCAGCACCGGTCCTACCTCTTACGAGCAGTACTTC once - TRBJ2-7 TRBV4-1
CSATQETQYF TGCAGTGCTACACAAGAGACCCAGTACTTC - - TRBJ2-5 TRBV20-1
CASRSRRTGEDGYTF TGTGCCAGTAGGTCCCGGCGGACTGGCGAGGATGGCTACACCTTC - - TRBJ1-2 TRBV19
CASSEGFMGGTIYF TGTGCCAGCAGCGAGGGTTTTATGGGGGGCACCATATATTTT - - TRBJ1-3 TRBV6-5
CASSIEGRGYNEQFF TGTGCCAGTAGTATAGAAGGGCGGGGCTACAATGAGCAGTTCTTC - - TRBJ2-1 TRBV19
CASSSDRTWGGEQYF TGTGCCAGCAGCTCGGACCGAACCTGGGGCGGCGAGCAGTACTTC - - TRBJ2-7 TRBV5-6
CASSQTGRQETQYF TGTGCCAGCAGCCAGACAGGGAGGCAAGAGACCCAGTACTTC - - TRBJ2-5 TRBV3-1/TRBV3-2
CASSINRATYSYEQYF TGTGCCAGTAGTATTAACAGGGCAACTTACTCCTACGAGCAGTACTTC - - TRBJ2-7 TRBV19
CASSLLQANYGYTF TGTGCCAGCAGTTTACTTCAGGCCAACTATGGCTACACCTTC - - TRBJ1-2 TRBV28
CASRTSGGNLFF TGTGCCAGCAGGACTAGCGGTGGAAATCTGTTCTTC - TRBD2 TRBJ2-1 TRBV2
CASSPVAGSSTTGELFF TGCGCCAGCAGCCCGGTAGCAGGGTCTAGTACTACCGGGGAGCTGTTTTTT once - TRBJ2-2 TRBV5-1
CASSGPETGGTF TGTGCCAGCAGTGGGCCAGAAACGGGGGGCACCTTC - - TRBJ1-2 TRBV2
CASSSHVGNEQFF TGCGCCAGCAGCTCCCACGTCGGGAATGAGCAGTTCTTC - - TRBJ2-1 TRBV5-1
CASSPGLAADTQYF TGTGCCAGTAGTCCAGGACTAGCGGCGGATACGCAGTATTTT - TRBD2 TRBJ2-3 TRBV19
CASSFDDREGGQPQHF TGTGCCAGCAGTTTCGACGACAGGGAAGGGGGTCAGCCCCAGCATTTT - TRBD1 TRBJ1-5 TRBV6-5
CASSLEGSADTQYF TGCGCCAGCAGCTTGGAAGGTAGCGCGGATACGCAGTATTTT - - TRBJ2-3 TRBV5-1
CASKTPGDTIYF TGTGCCAGCAAGACCCCGGGGGACACCATATATTTT once - TRBJ1-3 TRBV25-1
CASTPGHQHYGYTF TGTGCCAGTACCCCGGGACACCAGCACTATGGCTACACCTTC once - TRBJ1-2 TRBV19
CASSPWESNSPLHF TGTGCCAGCAGTCCCTGGGAGTCCAATTCACCCCTCCACTTT - - TRBJ1-6 TRBV6-5